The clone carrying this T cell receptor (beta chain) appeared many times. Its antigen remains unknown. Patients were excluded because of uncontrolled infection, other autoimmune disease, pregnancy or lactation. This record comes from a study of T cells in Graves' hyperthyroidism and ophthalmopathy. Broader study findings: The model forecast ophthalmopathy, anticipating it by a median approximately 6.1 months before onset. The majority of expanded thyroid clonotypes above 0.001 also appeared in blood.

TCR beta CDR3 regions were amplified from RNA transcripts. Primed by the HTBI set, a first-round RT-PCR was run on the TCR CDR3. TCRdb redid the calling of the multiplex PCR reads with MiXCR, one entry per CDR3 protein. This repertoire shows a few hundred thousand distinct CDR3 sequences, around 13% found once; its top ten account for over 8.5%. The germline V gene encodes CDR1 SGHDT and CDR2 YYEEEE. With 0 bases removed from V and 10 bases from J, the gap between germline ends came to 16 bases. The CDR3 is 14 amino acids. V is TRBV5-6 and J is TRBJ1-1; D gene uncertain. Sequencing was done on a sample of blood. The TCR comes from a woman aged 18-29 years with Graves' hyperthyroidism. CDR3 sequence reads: CASSLGLGRGVAFF. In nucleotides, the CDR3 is TGTGCCAGCAGCTTGGGATTGGGCCGGGGTGTAGCTTTCTTT.